The 2 T cell receptor beta chains presented below share a single source sample, sequenced in a study of T cell responses to AZD1222 COVID-19 vaccine. This table comes from immunoSEQ multiplex PCR, and its TCRdb copy is limited to in-frame clones, with some not included. The table shows about 130,000 clones, with 94% occurring only once. The input for sequencing was peripheral blood, taken on day 0 of AZD1222 vaccination. Receptor source: an adult in good health.

The CDR3 spells CASTFLSNYGYTF. The CDR3 region has the DNA TGTGCCAGCACCTTCTTGTCCAACTATGGCTACACCTTC. The chain carries TRBV12-1 and TRBJ1-2. TRBV12-1 is a known pseudogene. This CDR3 comprises 13 residues.

V usage is TRBV12-3 or TRBV12-4 and J usage is TRBJ2-7, with a weak D call TRBD2 (5 bases). This CDR3 region has 13 residues. V lost 4 bases, J lost 3 bases, and 10 bases lay in between. CDR3 nucleotide sequence: TGTGCCAGCAGTTACCAGCGGAACTACGAGCAGTACTTC. Protein sequence: CASSYQRNYEQYF.